These 4 T cell receptor beta chains came from one sample sequenced in a study of blood T cell repertoires in COVID-19. Profiled with immunoSEQ multiplex PCR; TCRdb holds only in-frame clones, not every one. There are around 300,000 clones in the sample; approximately 86% occur only once, and about 2.6% lies in the top ten. Sample: PBMCs or T cells enriched from blood (not recorded which). The receptors originated from a woman between 18 and 30 years old who had recovered from COVID-19.

The chain joins TRBV12-1 to TRBJ1-2; the table calls TRBD1, which could not be checked here. TRBV12-1 is deemed a pseudogene. CDR3 length equals 15 residues. CDR3 in DNA: TGTGCCAGCAGCTTTGCCCTAGACGGGACATTAGGCTACACCTTC. Translated: CASSFALDGTLGYTF.

The chain recombines TRBV4-3 with TRBJ1-1; 10 bases match TRBD1. Germline values: CDR1 LGHNA, CDR2 YSLEER. The CDR3 loop spans 16 amino acids. Unmatched junction bases numbered 3, after V lost 0 bases and J lost 2 bases. The CDR3 loop reads CASSQDQTGGNTEAFF. CDR3 sequence (DNA): TGCGCCAGCAGCCAAGACCAGACAGGGGGCAACACTGAAGCTTTCTTT.

This clone was seen only once. The chain uses TRBV30 and TRBJ1-2; D remains unclear. The CDR3 runs 13 residues. Germline loops: CDR1 GTSNPN, CDR2 SVGIG (reference sequence). V was trimmed by 0 bases and J by 1 base, leaving 6 bases between them. CDR3 protein: CAWSVSVNYGYTF. CDR3 coding DNA: TGTGCCTGGAGTGTATCGGTTAACTATGGCTACACCTTC. The full variable domain, completed using reference TRBV30 and TRBJ1-2, is SQTIHQWPATLVQPVGSPLSLECTVEGTSNPNLYWYRQAAGRGLQLLFYSVGIGQISSEVPQNLSASRPQDRQFILSSKKLLLSDSGFYLCAWSVSVNYGYTFGSGTRLTVV.

The gene calls are TRBV28 and TRBJ2-7; 11 bases match TRBD2. The junction had 9 bases not matched to a gene; V was cut back by 5 bases and J by 6 bases. The length of the CDR3 is 15 residues. CDR1 MDHEN and CDR2 SYDVKM come from the germline V gene. CDR3 nucleotide sequence: TGTGCCAGCAGTAACGCTAGCGGGGGGAAGTCCGAGCAGTACTTC. This sequence encodes CASSNASGGKSEQYF. Supplemented by reference TRBV28 and TRBJ2-7, the full variable domain reads DVKVTQSSRYLVKRTGEKVFLECVQDMDHENMFWYRQDPGLGLRLIYFSYDVKMKEKGDIPEGYSVSREKKERFSLILESASTNQTSMYLCASSNASGGKSEQYFGPGTRLTVT.